Sequencing of this T cell receptor (beta chain) was carried out in a study of T cells in Graves' hyperthyroidism and ophthalmopathy. Used for diagnoses were clinical symptoms, serum thyroxine and TRAb, thyroid ultrasound and orbital computed tomography. From germline, CDR1 is SGHTA and CDR2 FQGNSA. Between the trimmed V and J ends, which lost 5 bases and 2 bases, there was a span of 13 bases. The CDR3 extends over 14 amino acids. Findings and limits, study-wide: Researchers found most expanded thyroid clonotypes above 0.001 in blood as well. Patients with ophthalmopathy were separated from those with stable hyperthyroidism by a 13 V-J model. Prediction of ophthalmopathy progression came a median approximately 6.5 months pre-onset.

Researchers amplified the TCR beta CDR3 regions from RNA transcripts. With the HTBI primer set, the TCR CDR3 went through a first round of RT-PCR. Each CDR3 protein gets one entry after TCRdb re-called the multiplex PCR reads with MiXCR. The sample records roughly 510,000 distinct CDR3 sequences, roughly 45% being singletons. This clonotype was found many times. Its antigen is as yet unknown. V gene TRBV7-2 combines with J gene TRBJ2-7; D is perhaps TRBD2 (6 bases). Sample: peripheral blood or thyroid tissue (not recorded which). This clonotype was obtained from an adult woman with Graves' disease, either hyperthyroidism or ophthalmopathy (not recorded which). CDR3 coding DNA: TGTGCCAGCAGCCCGGACTACGAGACCTACGAGCAGTACTTC. Its protein is CASSPDYETYEQYF.